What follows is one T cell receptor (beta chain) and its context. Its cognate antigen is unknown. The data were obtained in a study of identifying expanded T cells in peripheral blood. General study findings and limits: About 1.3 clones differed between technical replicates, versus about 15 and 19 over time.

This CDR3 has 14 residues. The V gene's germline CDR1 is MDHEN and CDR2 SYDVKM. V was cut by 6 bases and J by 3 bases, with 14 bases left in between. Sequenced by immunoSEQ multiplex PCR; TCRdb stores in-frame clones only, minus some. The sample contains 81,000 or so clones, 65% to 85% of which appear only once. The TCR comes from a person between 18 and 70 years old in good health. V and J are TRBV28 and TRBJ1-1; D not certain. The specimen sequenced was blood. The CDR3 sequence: CASRLYADHTEAFF. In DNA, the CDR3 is TGTGCCAGCAGACTTTACGCGGATCACACTGAAGCTTTCTTT.